Here is one T cell receptor (beta chain) with its context. The sort gate was single viable CD3+CD4+CD8-CD45RO+ cells for memory CD4+ T cells. TCRdb keeps only in-frame clones here, not all; method: immunoSEQ multiplex PCR. The sample has 35,000 to 50,000 clones, more than 60% seen once. This entry belongs to a study of memory CD4+ T cells and cytomegalovirus serostatus. The germline CDR1 and CDR2 sequences are MGHRA and YSYEKL. Germline trimming cut 4 bases from V and 4 bases from J; bases unmatched to any gene: 9. The CDR3 totals 15 residues. The origin of this receptor is an adult in good health and CMV-seronegative. Material: memory CD4+ T cells from blood. The V call is TRBV4-1, the J call TRBJ2-7; 8 nucleotides agree with TRBD1. This CDR3 reads CASSRGQGGGYEQYF. DNA for the CDR3: TGCGCCAGCAGCCGAGGACAGGGCGGTGGGTACGAGCAGTACTTC.